This paragraph covers one T cell receptor (beta chain) sequence. The target antigen is unknown. The record originates from a study of post-analysis software for immune sequencing data. On the study more broadly: The study covered relapsing-remitting, secondary progressive and progressive-relapsing courses of multiple sclerosis.

Presence of unique molecular identifiers characterized the TCR beta cDNA libraries. TCRdb reanalysed the PCR reads using MiXCR and keeps one entry per CDR3 protein. There are about 540,000 distinct CDR3 sequences in the sample; around a third occur only once, and approximately 6% lies in the top ten. Study-level findings and limits: Included in a set of 5 or 6 TRBV segments more frequent in patients than controls were TRBV5-6, TRBV5-1 and TRBV20-1. Those with multiple sclerosis, the patient group, showed significantly lower normalized Chao1 diversity than controls.

Germline V CDR1 and CDR2: SGHRS, YFSETQ. The CDR3 extends over 15 amino acids. Trimming took 4 bases from V and 1 from J; bases not matched to a gene: 5. This receptor was obtained from a girl younger than 18 with multiple sclerosis. The source material was blood. The chain carries TRBV5-1 and TRBJ1-2, with 9 bases that match TRBD1. The CDR3 region has the DNA TGCGCCAGCAGCAGGGGGACAGGGTATAACTATGGCTACACCTTC. This encodes CASSRGTGYNYGYTF.